A selection of T cell receptor beta chains follows, all from one sample in a study of blood T cell repertoires in COVID-19. Repertoires were generated with immunoSEQ multiplex PCR, while TCRdb's copy carries only in-frame clones and drops some. The sample records some 80,000 clones, around 84% being singletons. Sequenced: peripheral blood. Receptor source: a woman at least 80 years old in a cohort sampled during active or convalescent COVID-19. CDR3s include the opening cysteine and the closing phenylalanine or tryptophan. A D gene is named only where the DNA matches it firmly. Expanded clones get a size class; other rows say once, few or many, or leave the size out.

j_gene | v_gene | abundance | d_gene | CDR3aa | CDR3nt
TRBJ1-3 | TRBV30 | - | - | CAWSAQAVSGNTIYF | TGTGCCTGGTCAGCTCAGGCAGTCTCTGGAAACACCATATATTTT
TRBJ1-5 | TRBV30 | - | - | CAWKKDSYSNQPQHF | TGTGCCTGGAAAAAAGACAGTTATAGCAATCAGCCCCAGCATTTT
TRBJ1-2 | TRBV7-5 | - | - | CARRKASPDITFCGYTF | TGTGCCAGAAGGAAAGCTTCTCCGGACATAACCTTCTGTGGCTACACCTTC
TRBJ1-1 | TRBV5-1 | - | TRBD1 | CASSATNRGPYTEAFF | TGCGCCAGCAGCGCGACGAACAGGGGGCCATACACTGAAGCTTTCTTT
TRBJ2-5 | TRBV11-2 | - | TRBD2 | CASSLFRTRQETQYF | TGTGCCAGCAGCTTATTCAGGACTAGGCAAGAGACCCAGTACTTC
TRBJ2-2 | TRBV18 | - | TRBD1 | CASSPVTGGTGELFF | TGTGCCAGCTCACCTGTGACAGGGGGCACCGGGGAGCTGTTTTTT
TRBJ1-3 | TRBV7-9 | - | - | CASSLAQGSGGNTIYF | TGTGCCAGCAGCTTAGCCCAGGGATCGGGTGGAAACACCATATATTTT
TRBJ2-7 | TRBV5-1 | - | TRBD1 | CASTLIPGQGIYEQYF | TGCGCCAGCACCCTAATCCCGGGACAGGGGATATACGAGCAGTACTTC
TRBJ2-7 | TRBV5-4 | - | - | CASTRWGGIYEQYF | TGTGCCAGCACCCGTTGGGGCGGGATCTACGAGCAGTACTTC
TRBJ2-3 | TRBV11-3 | - | TRBD2 | CASTPGTSGGGTTDTQYF | TGTGCCAGCACCCCAGGGACTAGCGGGGGGGGTACCACAGATACGCAGTATTTT
TRBJ1-2 | TRBV5-1 | - | - | CASSLDGDTINYGYTF | TGCGCCAGCAGCTTGGATGGGGACACAATAAACTATGGCTACACCTTC
TRBJ2-5 | TRBV2 | few | - | CASSDGPQETQYF | TGTGCCAGCAGTGACGGTCCCCAAGAGACCCAGTACTTC
TRBJ2-2 | TRBV7-6 | - | - | CASSLVPGNTGELFF | TGTGCCAGCAGCTTAGTTCCGGGGAACACCGGGGAGCTGTTTTTT
TRBJ1-1 | TRBV29-1 | - | - | CSAGQILNTEAFF | TGCAGCGCTGGACAGATTCTGAACACTGAAGCTTTCTTT
TRBJ1-5 | TRBV18 | - | TRBD1 | CASSPQGAGQPQHF | TGTGCCAGCTCACCACAGGGGGCTGGTCAGCCCCAGCATTTT
TRBJ1-2 | TRBV5-1 | - | - | CASRPDINYGYTF | TGCGCCAGCCGTCCGGACATTAACTATGGCTACACCTTC
TRBJ2-5 | TRBV9 | - | TRBD1 | CASSVGQGRIQETQYF | TGTGCCAGCAGCGTAGGACAGGGTAGAATCCAAGAGACCCAGTACTTC
TRBJ1-2 | TRBV5-4 | once | TRBD1 | CASSLGGQGAIRYGYTF | TGTGCCAGCAGCTTGGGAGGACAGGGGGCAATTCGCTATGGCTACACCTTC
TRBJ2-1 | TRBV12-3/TRBV12-4 | - | TRBD2 | CASSTSGRARLF | TGTGCCAGCAGCACTAGCGGGAGGGCCCGCCTCTTC
TRBJ2-7 | TRBV6-2/TRBV6-3 | - | - | CASSSPLPTLSYEQYF | TGTGCCAGCAGTTCGCCTCTACCAACTCTTTCCTACGAGCAGTACTTC
TRBJ2-2 | TRBV27 | - | TRBD1 | CASSPRTGRPGELFF | TGTGCCAGCAGTCCCCGGACAGGGCGTCCCGGGGAGCTGTTTTTT
TRBJ1-5 | TRBV7-9 | - | TRBD1 | CASSLGQGEQPQHF | TGTGCCAGCAGCTTAGGGCAGGGGGAACAGCCCCAGCATTTT
TRBJ2-1 | TRBV19 | - | TRBD1 | CASSIRGPGSGEQFF | TGTGCCAGTAGTATCAGGGGGCCAGGGTCCGGAGAGCAGTTCTTC
TRBJ1-2 | TRBV28 | - | - | CASSLAGTPLRGYTF | TGTGCCAGCAGTTTAGCCGGGACTCCCTTACGGGGCTACACCTTC
TRBJ1-3 | TRBV7-8 | - | - | CASSPSSGNTIYF | TGTGCCAGCAGCCCGAGCTCTGGAAACACCATATATTTT
TRBJ2-1 | TRBV4-1 | - | TRBD2 | CASSQDVTSGSLHGNEQFF | TGCGCCAGCAGCCAAGATGTTACTAGCGGGAGCCTCCACGGCAATGAGCAGTTCTTC